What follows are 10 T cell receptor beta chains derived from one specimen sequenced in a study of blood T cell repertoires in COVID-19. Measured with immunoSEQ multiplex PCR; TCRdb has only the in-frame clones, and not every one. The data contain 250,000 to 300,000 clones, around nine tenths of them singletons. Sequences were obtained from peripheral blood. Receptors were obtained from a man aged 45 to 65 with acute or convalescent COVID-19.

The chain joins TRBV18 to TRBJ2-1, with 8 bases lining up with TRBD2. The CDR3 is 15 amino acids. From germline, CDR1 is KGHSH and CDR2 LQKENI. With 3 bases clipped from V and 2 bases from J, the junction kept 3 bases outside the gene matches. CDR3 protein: CASSPSGGAYNEQFF. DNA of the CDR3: TGTGCCAGCTCACCGTCGGGGGGGGCCTACAATGAGCAGTTCTTC.

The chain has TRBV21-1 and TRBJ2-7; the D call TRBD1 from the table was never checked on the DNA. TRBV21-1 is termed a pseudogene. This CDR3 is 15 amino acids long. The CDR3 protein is CASSKAPGCIAEQYF. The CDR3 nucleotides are TGTGCCAGCAGCAAAGCCCCAGGGTGTATAGCCGAGCAGTACTTC.

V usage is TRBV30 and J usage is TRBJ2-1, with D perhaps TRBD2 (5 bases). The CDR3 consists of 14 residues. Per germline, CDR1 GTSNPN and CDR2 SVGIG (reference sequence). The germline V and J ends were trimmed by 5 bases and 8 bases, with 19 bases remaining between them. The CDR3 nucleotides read TGTGCCTGGGGCCTCGGGATCTCAGGCGATGAGCAGTTCTTC. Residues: CAWGLGISGDEQFF.

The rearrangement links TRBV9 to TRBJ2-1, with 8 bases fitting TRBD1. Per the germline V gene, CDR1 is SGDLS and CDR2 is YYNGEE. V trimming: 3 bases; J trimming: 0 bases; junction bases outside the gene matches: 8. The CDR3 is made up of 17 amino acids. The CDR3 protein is CASSARTGTGSYNEQFF. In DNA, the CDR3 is TGTGCCAGCAGCGCGAGGACAGGGACAGGCTCCTACAATGAGCAGTTCTTC.

CDR3 nucleotide sequence: TGTGCCAGCAGTCCCGGTGTAGGAGTGTACTTTGGAGCTTTCTTT. Amino acids: CASSPGVGVYFGAFF. The rearrangement joins TRBV6-5 to TRBJ1-1, with D unresolved. Germline assignment: CDR1 MNHEY and CDR2 SVGAGI. This CDR3 is built from 15 residues. Between the trimmed V and J ends, which lost 5 bases and 10 bases, there was a span of 23 bases.

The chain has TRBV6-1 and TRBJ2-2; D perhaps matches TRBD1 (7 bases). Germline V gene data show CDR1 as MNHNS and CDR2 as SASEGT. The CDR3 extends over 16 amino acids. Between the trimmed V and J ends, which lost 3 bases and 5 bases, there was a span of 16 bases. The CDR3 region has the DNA TGTGCCAGCAGTGAGGAGGTGGCAGGGGGGACCGGGGAGCTGTTTTTT. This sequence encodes CASSEEVAGGTGELFF.

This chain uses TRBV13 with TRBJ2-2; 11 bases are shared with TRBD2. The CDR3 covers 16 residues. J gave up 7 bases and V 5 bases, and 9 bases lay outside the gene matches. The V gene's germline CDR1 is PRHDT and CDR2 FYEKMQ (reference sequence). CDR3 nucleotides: TGTGCCAGCAGCACCCGACTAGCGGGGAGTATCGGGGAGCTGTTTTTT. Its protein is CASSTRLAGSIGELFF.

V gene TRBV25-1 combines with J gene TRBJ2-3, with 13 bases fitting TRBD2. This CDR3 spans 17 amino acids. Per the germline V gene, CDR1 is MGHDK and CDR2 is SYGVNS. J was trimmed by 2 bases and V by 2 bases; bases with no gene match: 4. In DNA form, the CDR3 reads TGTGCCAGCAGTGAACGTACTAGCGGGGGGGCCACAGATACGCAGTATTTT. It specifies CASSERTSGGATDTQYF.

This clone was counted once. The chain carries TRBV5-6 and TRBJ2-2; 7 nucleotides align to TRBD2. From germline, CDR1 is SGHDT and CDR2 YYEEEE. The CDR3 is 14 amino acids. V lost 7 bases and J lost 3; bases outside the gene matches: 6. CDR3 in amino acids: CASLGGVDTGELFF. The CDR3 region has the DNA TGTGCCAGCCTTGGGGGGGTTGACACCGGGGAGCTGTTTTTT.

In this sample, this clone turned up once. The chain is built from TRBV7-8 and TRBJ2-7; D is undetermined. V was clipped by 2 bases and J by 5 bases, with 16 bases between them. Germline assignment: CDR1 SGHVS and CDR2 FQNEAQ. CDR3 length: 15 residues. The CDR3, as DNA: TGTGCCAGCAGCTTAAACAGTTTAGTAGAGCACGAGCAGTACTTC. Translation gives CASSLNSLVEHEQYF.